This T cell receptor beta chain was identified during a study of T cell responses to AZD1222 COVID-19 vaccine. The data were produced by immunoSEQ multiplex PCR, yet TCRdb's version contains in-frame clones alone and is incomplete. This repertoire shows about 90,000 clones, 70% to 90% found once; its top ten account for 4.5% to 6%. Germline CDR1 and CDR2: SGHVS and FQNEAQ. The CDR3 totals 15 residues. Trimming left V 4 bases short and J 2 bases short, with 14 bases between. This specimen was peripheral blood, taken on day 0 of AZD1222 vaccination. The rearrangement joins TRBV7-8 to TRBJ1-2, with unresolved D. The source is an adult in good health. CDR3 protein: CASSWAKFGNYGYTF. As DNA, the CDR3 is TGTGCCAGCAGCTGGGCTAAGTTTGGGAACTATGGCTACACCTTC.